A selection of T cell receptor beta chains follows, all from one sample in a study of Graves' ophthalmopathy and Graves' hyperthyroidism. TCRdb recomputed calls from the multiplex PCR reads with MiXCR, one row per CDR3 protein. The sample includes roughly 500,000 distinct CDR3 sequences, approximately 15% of them seen just once. Sequencing used blood. The receptor set was obtained from a woman in her 30s with Graves' ophthalmopathy. The CDR3 runs from the conserved cysteine through the conserved F or W. D genes are given only for firm matches. Some rows mark clone size as missing; the rest say once, few, many or name a class of expanded clone.

J gene | clone size | V gene | D gene | CDR3 protein | CDR3 DNA
TRBJ1-1 | many | TRBV12-3/TRBV12-4 | . | CASRAANTEAFF | TGTGCCAGCAGGGCAGCGAACACTGAAGCTTTCTTT
TRBJ1-2 | . | TRBV5-1 | . | CASSSVIGRAPYGYTF | TGCGCCAGCAGCTCGGTTATCGGCAGGGCGCCCTATGGCTACACCTTC
TRBJ2-1 | . | TRBV7-8 | . | CASSRTAYNEQFF | TGTGCCAGCAGTCGAACCGCGTACAATGAGCAGTTCTTC
TRBJ2-2 | many | TRBV29-1 | TRBD2 | CSVLGLAETNTGELFF | TGCAGCGTTTTGGGACTAGCGGAAACGAACACCGGGGAGCTGTTTTTT
TRBJ2-2 | . | TRBV11-3 | . | CASSFYLQGSGELFF | TGTGCCAGCAGCTTTTATCTCCAGGGTTCCGGGGAGCTGTTTTTT
TRBJ1-5 | many | TRBV6-5 | . | CASSYIQNNQPQHF | TGTGCCAGCAGTTACATACAGAACAATCAGCCCCAGCATTTT
TRBJ2-2 | few | TRBV6-1 | TRBD1 | CASRDRDPGELFF | TGTGCCAGCAGGGACAGGGATCCCGGGGAGCTGTTTTTT
TRBJ1-2 | many | TRBV27 | TRBD1 | CASRPGGINYGYTF | TGTGCCAGCAGACCAGGGGGTATTAACTATGGCTACACCTTC
TRBJ1-2 | many | TRBV7-2 | . | CASSLQGIYGYTF | TGTGCCAGCAGCTTACAGGGGATATATGGCTACACCTTC
TRBJ2-2 | many | TRBV13 | . | CASSSRGELFF | TGTGCCAGCAGCTCGCGGGGGGAGCTGTTTTTT
TRBJ2-5 | many | TRBV9 | . | CASSEGGYRKETQYF | TGTGCCAGCAGCGAGGGAGGCTATCGGAAGGAGACCCAGTACTTC
TRBJ2-5 | . | TRBV3-1 | . | CASSQDGSRTTETQYF | TGTGCCAGCAGCCAAGATGGAAGTCGCACCACGGAGACCCAGTACTTC
TRBJ2-7 | many | TRBV4-2 | . | CASSPEEGPSSYEQYF | TGTGCCAGCAGCCCCGAGGAGGGCCCGAGCTCCTACGAGCAGTACTTC
TRBJ2-7 | many | TRBV12-3/TRBV12-4 | . | CASSLALIYEQYF | TGTGCCAGCAGTTTAGCGCTCATCTACGAGCAGTACTTC
TRBJ1-2 | . | TRBV19 | . | CASTPFPGNGYTF | TGTGCCAGTACCCCATTCCCAGGGAATGGCTACACCTTC
TRBJ1-2 | many | TRBV12-3/TRBV12-4 | . | CASTTFLDSWYSYTF | TGTGCCAGCACTACCTTCCTGGACAGTTGGTATAGCTACACCTTC
TRBJ1-6 | many | TRBV2 | TRBD1 | CASKIGPGTGISPLHF | TGTGCCAGCAAAATCGGCCCCGGGACAGGGATTTCACCCCTCCACTTT
TRBJ2-7 | many | TRBV9 | TRBD1 | CASSVEGQGQVQYF | TGTGCCAGCAGCGTAGAGGGACAGGGACAGGTGCAGTACTTC
TRBJ1-1 | . | TRBV11-3 | . | CASSLYFTEAFF | TGTGCCAGCAGCCTCTATTTCACTGAAGCTTTCTTT
TRBJ1-1 | many | TRBV30 | . | CAWTVLTEAFF | TGTGCCTGGACGGTCCTAACTGAAGCTTTCTTT
TRBJ2-2 | many | TRBV12-3/TRBV12-4 | TRBD2 | CASASGTSGATGELFF | TGTGCCAGCGCCTCAGGGACTAGCGGCGCAACCGGGGAGCTGTTTTTT
TRBJ2-2 | many | TRBV7-3 | . | CASSLELGDTGELFF | TGTGCCAGCAGCTTAGAGTTAGGGGACACCGGGGAGCTGTTTTTT
TRBJ1-2 | many | TRBV6-1 | . | CASSAPETAYGYTF | TGTGCCAGCAGTGCCCCCGAGACGGCGTATGGCTACACCTTC
TRBJ1-1 | many | TRBV19 | TRBD1 | CASSVGGQGGEAFF | TGTGCCAGTAGTGTCGGGGGACAGGGTGGAGAAGCTTTCTTT
TRBJ2-5 | . | TRBV3-1 | . | CASSQDGRVEETQYF | TGTGCCAGCAGCCAAGATGGCAGGGTGGAAGAGACCCAGTACTTC
TRBJ2-2 | . | TRBV20-1 | . | CSARDLYTRDTGELFF | TGCAGTGCTAGAGATCTCTATACTCGGGACACCGGGGAGCTGTTTTTT
TRBJ2-7 | many | TRBV6-5 | . | CASTEQGHYEQYF | TGTGCCAGCACGGAACAGGGACACTACGAGCAGTACTTC
TRBJ1-2 | many | TRBV9 | . | CASSAQLGGRTNYGYTF | TGTGCCAGCAGCGCCCAACTGGGGGGGCGAACTAACTATGGCTACACCTTC
TRBJ1-1 | many | TRBV10-3 | . | CAISESVFMNTEAFF | TGTGCCATCAGTGAGTCTGTGTTCATGAACACTGAAGCTTTCTTT
TRBJ1-1 | . | TRBV30 | . | CAWSVQGDTEAFF | TGTGCCTGGAGTGTGCAGGGAGACACTGAAGCTTTCTTT
TRBJ2-4 | many | TRBV19 | TRBD1 | CASRGQDLLAKNIQYF | TGTGCCAGTAGAGGACAGGATCTTCTAGCCAAAAACATTCAGTACTTC
TRBJ2-7 | . | TRBV13 | . | CASSPGAGTGNEQYF | TGTGCCAGCAGCCCGGGGGCCGGGACTGGCAACGAGCAGTACTTC
TRBJ2-2 | many | TRBV24-1 | . | CATSGRSTGELFF | TGTGCCACCTCGGGCCGGAGCACCGGGGAGCTGTTTTTT
TRBJ2-4 | many | TRBV7-2 | . | CASSFRGDGNIQYF | TGTGCCAGCAGCTTTAGAGGAGACGGAAACATTCAGTACTTC
TRBJ2-7 | many | TRBV20-1 | . | CSAIGVEQYF | TGCAGTGCAATAGGGGTCGAGCAGTACTTC
TRBJ1-2 | many | TRBV29-1 | . | CSVESGEYGYTF | TGCAGCGTTGAATCGGGGGAGTATGGCTACACCTTC
TRBJ1-1 | many | TRBV5-1 | TRBD1 | CASRGGQGRNTEAFF | TGCGCCAGCAGGGGGGGACAGGGACGTAACACTGAAGCTTTCTTT
TRBJ1-5 | . | TRBV6-1 | TRBD1 | CAAGSGTGQQPQHF | TGTGCCGCCGGCTCCGGGACAGGGCAACAGCCCCAGCATTTT
TRBJ2-2 | many | TRBV10-1 | . | CASSAQASTGELFF | TGCGCCAGCAGTGCGCAGGCCTCCACCGGGGAGCTGTTTTTT
TRBJ1-1 | . | TRBV30 | . | CAWSEGGKAEAFF | TGTGCCTGGAGTGAGGGGGGTAAAGCTGAAGCTTTCTTT
TRBJ2-5 | few | TRBV6-2/TRBV6-3 | . | CASRLTRRETKYF | TGTGCCAGCAGACTGACCCGAAGAGAGACCAAGTACTTC
TRBJ1-1 | many | TRBV24-1 | . | CATSEGKNTEAFF | TGTGCCACCAGTGAGGGGAAGAACACTGAAGCTTTCTTT
TRBJ2-7 | many | TRBV19 | . | CASSIDRGIGEQYF | TGTGCCAGTAGTATAGACAGGGGTATCGGAGAGCAGTACTTC